One sample yielded the 17 T cell receptor beta chains listed below, sequenced in a study of Ad26.COV2.S vaccination and SARS-CoV-2 variants. Clones were read by immunoSEQ multiplex PCR, and TCRdb kept only the in-frame ones, dropping some. The sample records 400,000 to 450,000 clones, roughly 91% being singletons. Treatment here: some 19 received Ad26.COV2.S at low or high dose, single or two shots; 5 received placebo; per-sample allocation not given. After the first vaccine or placebo injection, samples were drawn on day 63. The input for sequencing was peripheral blood, taken in a trial of Ad26.COV2.S vaccine versus placebo. The receptor source for this set is a person aged 18 to 65 who received the Ad26.COV2.S COVID-19 vaccine or a placebo.

This clone was counted a single time. The V gene is TRBV30, the J gene TRBJ2-5, with a tentative D call TRBD1 (6 bases). This CDR3 has 14 amino acids. Germline CDR1 reads GTSNPN; CDR2 reads SVGIG (reference sequence). V lost 0 bases to trimming and J lost 4 bases, with 12 bases between them. CDR3 in amino acids: CAWSVLTGRETQYF. The CDR3 bases are TGTGCCTGGAGTGTACTAACAGGGAGAGAGACCCAGTACTTC.

This chain links TRBV27 with TRBJ2-1; TRBD2 is a possible D gene (6 bases). The CDR3 length is 16 residues. Germline V CDR1 and CDR2: MNHEY, SMNVEV (reference sequence). V shed 6 bases and J shed 6 bases, with 21 bases lying between them. The CDR3 protein is CASSIFFGSSSNEQFF. The CDR3 DNA is TGTGCCAGCAGCATATTTTTCGGGAGTTCGTCCAATGAGCAGTTCTTC.

The CDR3 coding sequence is TGCGCCAGCAGCAGGGGACTAGCGGGAGGATCTATCTCCTACGAGCAGTACTTC. It translates to CASSRGLAGGSISYEQYF. The chain is built from TRBV5-1 and TRBJ2-7; TRBD2 aligns across 15 bases. CDR3 length: 18 amino acids. After removal of 4 bases from V and 0 bases from J, the junction contained 8 bases not matched to a gene. Germline CDR1 reads SGHRS; CDR2 reads YFSETQ.

The rearrangement joins TRBV12-3 or TRBV12-4 to TRBJ1-2, with D possibly matching TRBD1 (5 bases). V shed 8 bases and J shed 7 bases, with 8 bases lying between them. CDR3 length equals 10 residues. This chain's CDR3 is CASGDSGYTF. In DNA, the CDR3 is TGTGCCAGCGGAGACAGTGGCTACACCTTC.

The genes are TRBV6-2 or TRBV6-3 and TRBJ2-7; tentatively, D is TRBD1 or TRBD2 (7 bases each). This CDR3 contains 13 residues. Trimming cost V 6 bases and J 13 bases, with 22 bases left between them. Germline-derived CDR1 and CDR2 are MNHEY and SVGEGT. The CDR3 bases are TGTGCCAGCAGCCGGGGGGTCCGACAGGGTCTTTACTTC. Its translation: CASSRGVRQGLYF.

The chain joins TRBV3-1 (or the pseudogene TRBV3-2) to TRBJ2-7; no clear D. This CDR3 is built from 15 residues. The germline CDR1 and CDR2 sequences are LGHDT and YNNKEL (reference sequence). Trimming pared 0 bases from V and 5 bases from J, leaving 14 bases between. The CDR3, as DNA: TGTGCCAGCAGCCAAGACTCCCGTAAGGGCCACGAGCAGTACTTC. Amino acids: CASSQDSRKGHEQYF.

This chain joins TRBV4-3 and TRBJ2-3, with 12 bases that match TRBD1. The CDR3 contains 17 residues. V gave up 0 bases and J gave up 5 bases; unmatched junction bases: 6. The germline gives CDR1 LGHNA, CDR2 YSLEER. CDR3 sequence reads: CASSQEWGQGAGDTQYF. The CDR3 region has the DNA TGCGCCAGCAGCCAAGAATGGGGACAGGGGGCTGGAGATACGCAGTATTTT.

V usage is TRBV6-2 or TRBV6-3 and J usage is TRBJ2-3; 7 bases agree with TRBD2. Germline CDR1 is MNHEY and CDR2 is SVGEGT. CDR3 length equals 17 residues. The junction had 15 bases not matched to a gene; V was cut back by 6 bases and J by 3 bases. The CDR3: CASSPPPLVGGTDTQYF. Written as DNA, the CDR3 is TGTGCCAGCAGCCCTCCTCCCCTAGTGGGAGGGACAGATACGCAGTATTTT.

The J gene is TRBJ2-7, the V gene TRBV19; D is ambiguous. Germline CDR1 is LNHDA and CDR2 is SQIVND (reference sequence). The V end was cut by 5 bases, the J end by 2 bases, with 13 bases between. The CDR3 has 14 residues. In nucleotides, the CDR3 is TGTGCCAGTAGTGGCTCCACACCCCCCTACGAGCAGTACTTC. Translating gives CASSGSTPPYEQYF.

The gene calls are TRBV11-2 and TRBJ2-3; D is unresolved. The CDR3 contains 16 residues. V was pared by 0 bases and J by 0 bases, with 10 bases between. CDR1 and CDR2 from the germline V gene are SGHAT and FQNNGV. The CDR3 DNA reads TGTGCCAGCAGCTTAGATGCGGACCAAAGCACAGATACGCAGTATTTT. This codes for CASSLDADQSTDTQYF.

The gene calls are TRBV27 and TRBJ2-3; no firm D call. Trimming stripped 5 bases from V and 2 bases from J, with 14 bases between. The CDR3 has 15 amino acids. Germline lookup yields CDR1 MNHEY and CDR2 SMNVEV (reference sequence). CDR3 sequence (DNA): TGTGCCAGCAGTCCTAGGCAGAGCTACACAGATACGCAGTATTTT. This codes for CASSPRQSYTDTQYF.

Only one count was recorded for this clone. This chain connects TRBV30 to TRBJ1-5, with 10 bases fitting TRBD1. Germline V gives CDR1 GTSNPN, CDR2 SVGIG (reference sequence). CDR3 length: 16 residues. V lost 1 base, J lost 0 bases, and 3 bases stayed unmatched. The CDR3 DNA sequence: TGTGCCTGGAGTGGAGACAGGGGGCTTAGCAATCAGCCCCAGCATTTT. Protein: CAWSGDRGLSNQPQHF.

The genes are TRBV7-9 and TRBJ2-7; the D is unclear. CDR1 and CDR2 from the germline V gene are SEHNR and FQNEAQ (reference sequence). This CDR3 has 10 amino acids. CDR3 coding DNA: TGTGCCAGCAGCGCAGGTGGGCCCTCCGTC. This sequence encodes CASSAGGPSV.

Written as DNA, the CDR3 is TGTGCCAGCAGAGAAGCGGGTGTCAATGAGCAGTTCTTC. This translates into CASREAGVNEQFF. The chain links TRBV11-1 to TRBJ2-1, with TRBD2 as a possible D gene (6 bases). CDR1 SGHAT and CDR2 FQDESV come from the germline V gene (reference sequence). CDR3 size: 13 residues. The V gene lost 6 bases and the J gene lost 6 bases, with 12 bases spanning the gap.

The chain carries TRBV29-1 and TRBJ1-1; 7 bases align to TRBD1. The ends lost 3 bases at V and 9 bases at J; junction bases unmatched: 7. The CDR3 runs 12 residues. Per germline, CDR1 SQVTM and CDR2 ANQGSEA. This CDR3 reads CSVEDRRIKAFF. The CDR3 region has the DNA TGCAGCGTTGAGGACAGGCGGATTAAAGCTTTCTTT.

This chain uses TRBV2 with TRBJ1-1, with D possibly matching TRBD1 (5 bases). The CDR3 loop spans 14 amino acids. Germline V gives CDR1 SNHLY, CDR2 FYNNEI. The germline V and J ends were trimmed by 7 bases and 4 bases, with 16 bases remaining between them. The CDR3 is CASNREGLSTEAFF. DNA of the CDR3: TGTGCCAGCAATAGGGAGGGGTTGAGCACTGAAGCTTTCTTT.

The chain carries TRBV5-1 and TRBJ2-1; TRBD2 matches 9 bases. The trim removed 1 base at V and 8 bases at J, leaving 10 bases unmatched. CDR1 and CDR2 (germline): SGHRS, YFSETQ. CDR3 length: 16 amino acids. The CDR3 reads CASSLMSRAGGHEQFF. The DNA for the CDR3 is TGCGCCAGCAGCTTGATGTCTAGAGCGGGAGGCCATGAGCAGTTCTTC.